The sequence of this TCR beta chain was determined in a study of T cell responses to AZD1222 COVID-19 vaccine. Points from the study as a whole: Dominant at 160-218 and 743-854, vaccine-associated CD4 TCRs also spanned spike. White British people made up most donors, females outnumbered males, and clonal diversity was possibly underestimated. Just 6 or 7 AZD1222 recipients were seropositive at baseline. The study sampled repertoires only after the peak T cell response.

The assay was immunoSEQ multiplex PCR, and TCRdb's table has in-frame clones only and misses some. The data hold more than 95,000 clones, with around nine tenths observed a single time. Points on this clone: What it binds is not known.

The CDR3 spans 14 residues. With V trimmed by 5 bases and J by 9 bases, 5 bases remained unmatched. Looked up from germline, CDR1 is KGHDR and CDR2 is SFDVKD. This TCR was sampled from an adult who received the AZD1222 COVID-19 vaccine. The specimen comprised peripheral blood, sampled 28 days after the second AZD1222 dose. V is TRBV24-1 and J is TRBJ2-1; 11 bases align to TRBD2. The CDR3 DNA sequence: TGTGCCACCAGTGTGTTAGCGGGAGGGGGTGAGCAGTTCTTC. Translated: CATSVLAGGGEQFF.